The source of this TCR beta chain is a study of blood T cells in healthy people across ages. At the level of the study: Using template switching, researchers captured about one barcoded beta molecule for each two T cells.

A second PCR, run for 7 to 11 cycles, used a sample-barcoded 5' primer plus a J-beta primer mix. TCRdb reprocessed the 5' RACE reads with MiXCR, giving one entry per CDR3 protein. The data hold about 1.7 million distinct CDR3 sequences, with approximately 30% observed a single time. The CDR3 is 13 residues long. The ends were cut back, 3 bases at V and 7 bases at J, with 12 bases in the middle. Germline loops: CDR1 SGHVS, CDR2 FQNEAQ. Sequences were obtained from blood. The chain joins TRBV7-8 to TRBJ1-1; weak D call: TRBD1 (6 bases). This TCR derives from a woman under 40 in good health. The CDR3 DNA follows: TGTGCCAGCAGCTTGGCAACAGGGATTGAAGCTTTCTTT. It yields the protein CASSLATGIEAFF.